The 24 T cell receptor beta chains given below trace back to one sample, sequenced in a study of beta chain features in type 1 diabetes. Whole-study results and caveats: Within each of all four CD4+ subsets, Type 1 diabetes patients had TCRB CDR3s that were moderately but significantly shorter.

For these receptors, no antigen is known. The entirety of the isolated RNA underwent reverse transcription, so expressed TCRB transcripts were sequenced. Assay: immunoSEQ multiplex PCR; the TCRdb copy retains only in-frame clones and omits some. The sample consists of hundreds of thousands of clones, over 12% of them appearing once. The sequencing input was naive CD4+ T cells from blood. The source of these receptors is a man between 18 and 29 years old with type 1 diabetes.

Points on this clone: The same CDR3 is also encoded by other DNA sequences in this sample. CDR3 sequence reads: CASSLQASYEQYF. The DNA for the CDR3 is TGTGCCAGCAGCCTACAGGCCTCCTACGAGCAGTACTTC. This chain connects TRBV7-2 to TRBJ2-7; tentative D call: TRBD1 (5 bases). Between the trimmed V and J ends, which lost 5 bases and 0 bases, there was a span of 8 bases. The CDR3 sequence is 13 residues long. Per germline, CDR1 SGHTA and CDR2 FQGNSA.

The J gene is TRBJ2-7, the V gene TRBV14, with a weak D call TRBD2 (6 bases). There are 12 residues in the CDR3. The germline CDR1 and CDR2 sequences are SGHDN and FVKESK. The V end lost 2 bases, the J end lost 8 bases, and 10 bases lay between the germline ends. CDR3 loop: CASSQMGGKQYF. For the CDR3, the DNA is TGTGCCAGCAGCCAAATGGGAGGCAAGCAGTACTTC.

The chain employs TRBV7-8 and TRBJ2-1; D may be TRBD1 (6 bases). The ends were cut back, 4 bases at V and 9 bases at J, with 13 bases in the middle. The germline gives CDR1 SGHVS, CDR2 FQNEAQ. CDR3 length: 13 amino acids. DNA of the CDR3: TGTGCCAGCAGCTCCTCAGGGGTTGGTGAGCAGTTCTTC. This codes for CASSSSGVGEQFF. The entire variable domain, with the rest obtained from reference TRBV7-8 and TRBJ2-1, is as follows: GAGVSQSPRYKVAKRGQDVALRCDPISGHVSLFWYQQALGQGPEFLTYFQNEAQLDKSGLPSDRFFAERPEGSVSTLKIQRTQQEDSAVYLCASSSSGVGEQFFGPGTRLTVL.

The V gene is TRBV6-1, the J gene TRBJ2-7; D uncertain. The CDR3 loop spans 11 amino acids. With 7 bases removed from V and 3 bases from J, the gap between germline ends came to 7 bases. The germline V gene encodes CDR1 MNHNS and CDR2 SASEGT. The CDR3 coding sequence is TGTGCCAGCAAGGCAGACTACGAGCAGTACTTC. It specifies CASKADYEQYF.

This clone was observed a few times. Here the CDR3 reads CASSLSGNQHYGYTF. The DNA for the CDR3 is TGTGCCAGCAGCTTATCTGGGAATCAACACTATGGCTACACCTTC. V usage is TRBV7-9 and J usage is TRBJ1-2; no clear D gene. Germline values: CDR1 SEHNR, CDR2 FQNEAQ (reference sequence). The CDR3 is made up of 15 amino acids. Trimming removed 2 bases at V and 3 bases at J, with 13 bases between.

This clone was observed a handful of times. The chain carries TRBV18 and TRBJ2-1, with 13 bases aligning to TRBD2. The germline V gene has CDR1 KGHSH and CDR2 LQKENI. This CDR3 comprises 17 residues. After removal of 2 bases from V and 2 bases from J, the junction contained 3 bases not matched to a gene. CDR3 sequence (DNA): TGTGCCAGCTCACCATCGGGACTAGCGGGGACCTACAATGAGCAGTTCTTC. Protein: CASSPSGLAGTYNEQFF.

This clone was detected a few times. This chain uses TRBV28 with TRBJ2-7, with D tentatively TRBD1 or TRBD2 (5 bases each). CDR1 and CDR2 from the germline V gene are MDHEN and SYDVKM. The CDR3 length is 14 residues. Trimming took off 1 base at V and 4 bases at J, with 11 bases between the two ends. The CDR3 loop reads CASSLLVGGYEQYF. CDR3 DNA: TGTGCCAGCAGTTTATTGGTTGGGGGTTACGAGCAGTACTTC.

The CDR3 DNA follows: TGCAGCGTTTTATCAGGGCGAGGCACTGAAGCTTTCTTT. Amino acid sequence: CSVLSGRGTEAFF. The genes are TRBV29-1 and TRBJ1-1; a possible D gene is TRBD1 (5 bases). The CDR3 consists of 13 residues. CDR1 is SQVTM, CDR2 ANQGSEA, per germline. Trimming cost V 5 bases and J 4 bases, with 14 bases left between them.

CDR3 amino acids: CSVVLAAGNTIYF. The DNA for the CDR3 is TGCAGCGTGGTACTCGCGGCCGGAAACACCATATATTTT. The gene calls are TRBV29-1 and TRBJ1-3; no reliable D call. The CDR3 is made up of 13 amino acids. Germline V gene lookup returns CDR1 SQVTM and CDR2 ANQGSEA. V lost 6 bases and J 4 bases, leaving 13 bases between the germline ends.

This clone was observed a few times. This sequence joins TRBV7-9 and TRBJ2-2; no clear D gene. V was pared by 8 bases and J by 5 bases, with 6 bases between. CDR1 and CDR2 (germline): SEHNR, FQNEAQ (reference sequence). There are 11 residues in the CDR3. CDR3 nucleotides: TGTGCCAGCGGAAGTACCGGGGAGCTGTTTTTT. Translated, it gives CASGSTGELFF. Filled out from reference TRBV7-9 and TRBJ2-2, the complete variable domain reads DTGVSQNPRHKITKRGQNVTFRCDPISEHNRLYWYRQTLGQGPEFLTYFQNEAQLEKSRLLSDRFSAERPKGSFSTLEIQRTEQGDSAMYLCASGSTGELFFGEGSRLTVL.

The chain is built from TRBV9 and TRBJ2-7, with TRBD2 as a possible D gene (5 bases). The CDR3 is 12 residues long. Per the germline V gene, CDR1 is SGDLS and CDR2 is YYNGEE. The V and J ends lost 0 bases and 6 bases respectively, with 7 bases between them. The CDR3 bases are TGTGCCAGCAGCGTAGGAGGAGGCGAGCAGTACTTC. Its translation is CASSVGGGEQYF.

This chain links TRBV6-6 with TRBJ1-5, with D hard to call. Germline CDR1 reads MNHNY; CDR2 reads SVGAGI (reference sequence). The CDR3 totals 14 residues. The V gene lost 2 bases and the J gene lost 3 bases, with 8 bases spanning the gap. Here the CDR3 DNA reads TGTGCCAGCAGTTACAAAATGGACAATCAGCCCCAGCATTTT. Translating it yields CASSYKMDNQPQHF.

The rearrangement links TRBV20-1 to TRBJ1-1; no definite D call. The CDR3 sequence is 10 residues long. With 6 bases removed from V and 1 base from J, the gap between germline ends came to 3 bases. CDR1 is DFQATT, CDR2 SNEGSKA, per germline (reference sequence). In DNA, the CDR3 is TGCAGTGCAAAGAACACTGAAGCTTTCTTT. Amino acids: CSAKNTEAFF.

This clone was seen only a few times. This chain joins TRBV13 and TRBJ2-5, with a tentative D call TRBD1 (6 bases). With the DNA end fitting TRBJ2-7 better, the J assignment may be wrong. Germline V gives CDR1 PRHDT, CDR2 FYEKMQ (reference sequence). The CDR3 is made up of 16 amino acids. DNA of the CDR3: TGTGCCAGCAGCTTTGCAGGGGATTCCTCTTCCTACGAGCAGTACTTC. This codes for CASSFAGDSSSYEQYF.

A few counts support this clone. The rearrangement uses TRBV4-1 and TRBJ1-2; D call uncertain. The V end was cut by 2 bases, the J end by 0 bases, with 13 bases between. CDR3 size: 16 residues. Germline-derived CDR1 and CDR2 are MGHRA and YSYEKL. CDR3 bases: TGCGCCAGCAGCCAACCCGTCGCAGGAACTAACTATGGCTACACCTTC. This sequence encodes CASSQPVAGTNYGYTF.

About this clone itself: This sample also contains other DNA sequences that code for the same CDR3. The CDR3 DNA reads as TGTGCCAGCAGTGAGGGCACCTACGAGCAGTACTTC. Translation: CASSEGTYEQYF. J is TRBJ2-7 and V is TRBV6-1; no reliable D call. This CDR3 is built from 12 residues. CDR1 MNHNS and CDR2 SASEGT come from the germline V gene. Trimming took 3 bases from V and 2 from J, leaving 5 bases between them.

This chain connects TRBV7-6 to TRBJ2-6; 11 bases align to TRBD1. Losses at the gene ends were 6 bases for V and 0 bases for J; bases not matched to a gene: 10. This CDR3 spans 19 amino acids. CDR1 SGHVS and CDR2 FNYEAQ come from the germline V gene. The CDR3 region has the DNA TGTGCCAGCAGTCTTCGGACAGGGGGCTCTCTCTCTGGGGCCAACGTCCTGACTTTC. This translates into CASSLRTGGSLSGANVLTF.

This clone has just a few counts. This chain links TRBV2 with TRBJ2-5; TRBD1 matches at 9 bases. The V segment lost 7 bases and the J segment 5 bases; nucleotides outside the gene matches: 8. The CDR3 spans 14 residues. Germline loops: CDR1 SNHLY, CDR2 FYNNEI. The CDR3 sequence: CASNGGQGRETQYF. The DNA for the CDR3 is TGTGCCAGCAATGGGGGACAGGGCCGGGAGACCCAGTACTTC.

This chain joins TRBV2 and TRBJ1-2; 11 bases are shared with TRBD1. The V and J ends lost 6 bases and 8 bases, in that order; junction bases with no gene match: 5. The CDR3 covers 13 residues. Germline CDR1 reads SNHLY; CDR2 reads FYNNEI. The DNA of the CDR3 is TGTGCCAGCAGCCGGACAGGGGGCATAGGCTACACCTTC. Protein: CASSRTGGIGYTF.

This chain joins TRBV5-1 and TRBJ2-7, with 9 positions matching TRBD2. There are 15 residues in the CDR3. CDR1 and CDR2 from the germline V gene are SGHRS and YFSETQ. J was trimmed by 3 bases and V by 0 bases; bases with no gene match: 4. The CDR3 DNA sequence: TGCGCCAGCAGCTTGGTGGTAGCGGGAGACTACGAGCAGTACTTC. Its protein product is CASSLVVAGDYEQYF. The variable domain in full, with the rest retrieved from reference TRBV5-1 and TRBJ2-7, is KAGVTQTPRYLIKTRGQQVTLSCSPISGHRSVSWYQQTPGQGLQFLFEYFSETQRNKGNFPGRFSGRQFSNSRSEMNVSTLELGDSALYLCASSLVVAGDYEQYFGPGTRLTVT.

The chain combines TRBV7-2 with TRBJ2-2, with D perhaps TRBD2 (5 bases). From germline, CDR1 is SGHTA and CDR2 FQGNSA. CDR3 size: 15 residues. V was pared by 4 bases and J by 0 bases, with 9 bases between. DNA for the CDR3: TGTGCCAGCAGCTCCGCCGGGGCGAACACCGGGGAGCTGTTTTTT. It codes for CASSSAGANTGELFF.

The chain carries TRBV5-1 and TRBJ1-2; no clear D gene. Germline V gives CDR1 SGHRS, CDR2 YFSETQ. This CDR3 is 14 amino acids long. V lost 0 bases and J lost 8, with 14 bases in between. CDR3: CASSLAARLGGYTF. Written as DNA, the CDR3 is TGCGCCAGCAGCTTGGCCGCAAGACTGGGCGGCTACACCTTC.

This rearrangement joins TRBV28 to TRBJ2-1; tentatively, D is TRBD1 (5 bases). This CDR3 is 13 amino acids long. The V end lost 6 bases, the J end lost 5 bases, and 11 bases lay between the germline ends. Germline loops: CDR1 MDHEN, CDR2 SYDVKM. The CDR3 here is CASSPPGNNEQFF. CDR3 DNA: TGTGCCAGCAGCCCTCCAGGGAACAATGAGCAGTTCTTC.

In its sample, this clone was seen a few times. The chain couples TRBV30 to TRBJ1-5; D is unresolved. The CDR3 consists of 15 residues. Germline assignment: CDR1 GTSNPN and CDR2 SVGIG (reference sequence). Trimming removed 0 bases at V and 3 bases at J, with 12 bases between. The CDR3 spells CAWSVEGPHNQPQHF. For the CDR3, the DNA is TGTGCCTGGAGTGTAGAAGGGCCCCACAATCAGCCCCAGCATTTT.